What follows are 27 T cell receptor beta chains derived from one specimen sequenced in a study of molecular identifiers for immune sequencing clone quantification. Using its own MiXCR run on the PCR reads, TCRdb lists one record per CDR3 protein. The sample holds 90,000 to 120,000 distinct CDR3 sequences, approximately 40% seen once. Input material: naive CD8+ T cells from blood, with Jurkat cell RNA spiked in. Subset indicated: FACS-sorted CD8+CD4-CCR7+CD45RA+ naive T cells. The receptor source for this set is a human donor in good health. Some libraries in this study had Jurkat cell RNA spiked in.

The table lists this clonotype with many counts. The chain has TRBV24-1 and TRBJ2-1, with D unclear. CDR1 is KGHDR, CDR2 SFDVKD, per germline. The CDR3 is 11 residues long. V was trimmed by 5 bases and J by 7 bases, leaving 5 bases between them. The CDR3 region has the DNA TGTGCCACCAGTGTAGGGAATGAGCAGTTCTTC. It yields the protein CATSVGNEQFF.

This clonotype was seen ten or more times. The chain links TRBV6-5 to TRBJ2-2; D gene uncertain. The CDR3 covers 13 residues. Trimming removed 1 base at V and 6 bases at J, with 6 bases between. Per the germline V gene, CDR1 is MNHEY and CDR2 is SVGAGI. CDR3 in DNA: TGTGCCAGCAGTTACTACGTGGCCGGGGAGCTGTTTTTT. The encoded protein is CASSYYVAGELFF.

Notes on this clonotype: Since no conserved phenylalanine or tryptophan closes the CDR3, a read error is the likely cause. The J gene is TRBJ1-1, the V gene TRBV7-8, with TRBD1 matching over 10 bases. The CDR3 totals 17 residues. J gave up 0 bases and V 2 bases, and 6 bases lay outside the gene matches. CDR1 is SGHVS and CDR2 is FQNEAQ in the germline V gene. The CDR3 coding sequence is TGTGCCAGCAGCTTAATCTGGGACAGGGGCATGAACACTGAAGCTTTCTAT. Encoded protein: CASSLIWDRGMNTEAFY.

A word on this clonotype: A much larger clone lies a single base off, so this may be a read error. The J gene is TRBJ2-5, the V gene TRBV28, with TRBD1 matching over 8 bases. The junction had 4 bases not matched to a gene; V was cut back by 6 bases and J by 4 bases. CDR1 and CDR2 (germline): MDHEN, SYDVKM. The CDR3 runs to 13 residues. The CDR3 coding sequence is TGTGCCAGCAGGCAGGGGACAGGAGAGACCCAGTACTTC. It is translated as CASRQGTGETQYF.

A word on this clonotype: A clone one base away is much larger, so this may be a read error. The genes are TRBV28 and TRBJ2-5; 7 nucleotides agree with TRBD1. CDR1 MDHEN and CDR2 SYDVKM come from the germline V gene. V was pared by 4 bases and J by 1 base, with 0 bases of the junction left unmatched. This CDR3 spans 13 amino acids. CDR3 sequence (DNA): TGTGCCAGCAGTTGGGACAGCCAAGAGACCCAGTACTTC. Its protein is CASSWDSQETQYF. Full variable domain (outside the CDR3, taken from reference TRBV28 and TRBJ2-5): DVKVTQSSRYLVKRTGEKVFLECVQDMDHENMFWYRQDPGLGLRLIYFSYDVKMKEKGDIPEGYSVSREKKERFSLILESASTNQTSMYLCASSWDSQETQYFGPGTRLLVL.

The V call is TRBV20-1, the J call TRBJ2-4; D is unclear. Trimming removed 1 base at V and 0 bases at J, with 7 bases between. The germline V gene encodes CDR1 DFQATT and CDR2 SNEGSKA (reference sequence). The CDR3 loop spans 14 amino acids. CDR3 bases: TGCAGTGCTAGAGGCTACCTAGCCAAAAACATTCAGTACTTC. Translation gives CSARGYLAKNIQYF.

In this sample, this clonotype is medium-sized. The chain employs TRBV12-3 or TRBV12-4 and TRBJ2-3, with D uncertain. This CDR3 comprises 11 residues. The ends were cut back, 3 bases at V and 2 bases at J, with 0 bases in the middle. CDR3 coding DNA: TGTGCCAGCAGTTTCACAGATACGCAGTATTTT. Its translation is CASSFTDTQYF.

The genes are TRBV28 and TRBJ2-2, with D possibly being TRBD1 (5 bases). CDR3 length: 14 residues. The germline V gene has CDR1 MDHEN and CDR2 SYDVKM. Trimming stripped 2 bases from V and 6 bases from J, with 10 bases between. This CDR3 reads CASSLRGFAGELFF. CDR3 DNA sequence: TGTGCCAGCAGTTTAAGGGGCTTTGCCGGGGAGCTGTTTTTT.

This clonotype turned up a few times. CDR3 amino acids: CASSPAHEQYF. For the CDR3, the DNA is TGTGCCAGCAGCCCAGCCCACGAGCAGTACTTC. The chain carries TRBV6-6 and TRBJ2-7; unclear D gene. The CDR3 is 11 residues long. Trimming removed 6 bases at V and 5 bases at J, with 8 bases between. Germline loops: CDR1 MNHNY, CDR2 SVGAGI (reference sequence).

This clonotype was picked up many times. The V and J genes are TRBV2 and TRBJ2-6; weak D call: TRBD1 (6 bases). V lost 6 bases, J lost 0 bases, and 9 bases lay in between. Germline V gene data show CDR1 as SNHLY and CDR2 as FYNNEI. The CDR3 length is 15 residues. CDR3 in amino acids: CASRQGHSGANVLTF. The CDR3 region has the DNA TGTGCCAGCAGACAGGGCCACTCTGGGGCCAACGTCCTGACTTTC.

This chain joins TRBV10-3 and TRBJ1-1; D is undetermined. The V gene lost 4 bases and the J gene lost 0 bases, with 3 bases spanning the gap. Germline lookup yields CDR1 ENHRY and CDR2 SYGVKD. The CDR3 runs 12 residues. CDR3 in DNA: TGTGCCATCAGTGTTATGAACACTGAAGCTTTCTTT. Encoded protein: CAISVMNTEAFF.

This clonotype was found a few times. The V gene is TRBV6-5, the J gene TRBJ1-2; D may be TRBD1 (5 bases). This CDR3 spans 17 amino acids. The V gene's germline CDR1 is MNHEY and CDR2 SVGAGI. Trimming removed 6 bases at V and 4 bases at J, with 24 bases between. CDR3 coding DNA: TGTGCCAGCAGCCCCCGGCGGGCGGAACAGGCTCTCTATGGCTACACCTTC. Its protein is CASSPRRAEQALYGYTF.

In the case of this clonotype: A single base separates this from a much larger clone, so it may be a read error. The chain links TRBV5-6 to TRBJ2-1; no definite D call. This CDR3 spans 12 amino acids. V lost 6 bases to trimming and J lost 3 bases, with 7 bases between them. Germline values: CDR1 SGHDT, CDR2 YYEEEE. CDR3 DNA: TGTGCCAGCAAGGGCCACTACAATGAGCAGTTCTTC. This sequence encodes CASKGHYNEQFF.

The chain carries TRBV12-3 or TRBV12-4 and TRBJ1-1; D gene uncertain. With 2 bases removed from V and 4 bases from J, the gap between germline ends came to 5 bases. The CDR3 is made up of 12 amino acids. CDR3 sequence reads: CASSLFSTEAFF. CDR3 nucleotides: TGTGCCAGCAGTTTATTCTCCACTGAAGCTTTCTTT.

In its sample, this clonotype was seen a few times. The CDR3 reads CASSERISGLPDTQYF. As DNA, the CDR3 is TGTGCCAGCAGCGAGAGGATCAGCGGGTTGCCAGATACGCAGTATTTT. The V gene is TRBV13, the J gene TRBJ2-3; possible D gene TRBD2, 6 bases. There are 16 residues in the CDR3. The V end lost 5 bases, the J end lost 4 bases, and 19 bases lay between the germline ends. In germline, CDR1 is PRHDT, CDR2 FYEKMQ (reference sequence).

The chain recombines TRBV2 with TRBJ2-5; TRBD1 matches 7 bases. CDR3 length: 14 amino acids. The V gene end was trimmed by 11 bases and the J gene end by 0 bases; junction bases not matched to a gene: 9. The germline V gene has CDR1 SNHLY and CDR2 FYNNEI. This CDR3 reads CAYIPGQYQETQYF. In DNA, the CDR3 is TGTGCCTACATCCCGGGACAGTACCAAGAGACCCAGTACTTC.

This clonotype was seen more than once but under ten times. V usage is TRBV20-1 and J usage is TRBJ2-7, with 9 bases lining up with TRBD1. V lost 2 bases and J lost 4; bases outside the gene matches: 6. The CDR3 spans 14 residues. Germline CDR1 DFQATT, CDR2 SNEGSKA (reference sequence). The CDR3 spells CSARTRDRVYEQYF. CDR3 in DNA: TGCAGTGCTAGAACCCGGGACAGGGTTTACGAGCAGTACTTC.

Note on this clonotype: A much more abundant neighbour one base away suggests this may be a read error. CDR3 amino acids: CGSSQEQRNQPQHF. CDR3 DNA sequence: TGCGGCAGCAGCCAAGAACAGAGAAATCAGCCCCAGCATTTT. The rearrangement joins TRBV4-3 to TRBJ1-5; no clear D gene. The CDR3 covers 14 residues. Per germline, CDR1 LGHNA and CDR2 YSLEER.

This clonotype occurred a few times. The chain couples TRBV28 to TRBJ1-2; D uncertain. Germline V gene data show CDR1 as MDHEN and CDR2 as SYDVKM. The V end was cut by 2 bases, the J end by 0 bases, with 7 bases between. This CDR3 is 14 amino acids long. In DNA, the CDR3 is TGTGCCAGCAGTTTACCGGCTACTAACTATGGCTACACCTTC. Protein sequence: CASSLPATNYGYTF.

V and J are TRBV3-1 and TRBJ2-3, with D tentatively TRBD2 (5 bases). V dropped 3 bases and J dropped 1 base, with 14 bases sitting between them. This CDR3 is 16 amino acids long. The germline V gene encodes CDR1 LGHDT and CDR2 YNNKEL (reference sequence). This CDR3 reads CASSHPLTIGTDTQYF. The CDR3 DNA reads as TGTGCCAGCAGCCACCCACTGACTATAGGCACAGATACGCAGTATTTT.

This clonotype was seen a handful of times. The chain is built from TRBV28 and TRBJ2-1; D is undetermined. Trimming shortened V by 2 bases and J by 5 bases, and 7 bases separated the two germline ends. Germline values: CDR1 MDHEN, CDR2 SYDVKM. The CDR3 covers 13 residues. DNA of the CDR3: TGTGCCAGCAGTTTAGATGGGGACAATGAGCAGTTCTTC. As protein: CASSLDGDNEQFF.

This chain joins TRBV9 and TRBJ1-1; a weak D match, TRBD1 (6 bases). Germline CDR1 and CDR2: SGDLS and YYNGEE. The CDR3 runs to 15 residues. Trimming left V 3 bases short and J 4 bases short, with 16 bases between. The CDR3 protein is CASSDNRDLGTEAFF. The CDR3 region has the DNA TGTGCCAGCAGCGATAACAGGGACCTCGGCACTGAAGCTTTCTTT.

Concerning this clonotype: This may be a read error: a much more frequent sequence differs by one nucleotide. This chain links TRBV6-2 or TRBV6-3 with TRBJ2-3, with no clear D. The germline V gene encodes CDR1 MNHEY and CDR2 SVGEGT. This CDR3 contains 11 residues. CDR3 in DNA: TGTGGCAGCAGTTTTAAAGATACGCAGTATTTT. Encoded protein: CGSSFKDTQYF.

This clonotype was counted a few times. The genes are TRBV29-1 and TRBJ2-1, with D possibly matching TRBD2 (5 bases). Germline V gene data show CDR1 as SQVTM and CDR2 as ANQGSEA. Trimming pared 5 bases from V and 0 bases from J, leaving 23 bases between. This CDR3 spans 18 amino acids. The CDR3 DNA is TGCAGCGTTCGGGCTCGGGCGGGTTCCTTATCCTCCTACAATGAGCAGTTCTTC. This translates into CSVRARAGSLSSYNEQFF.

Concerning this clonotype itself: It is likely a read error, because the conserved phenylalanine at the end of the CDR3 is missing. The genes are TRBV6-5 and TRBJ2-4, with TRBD2 matching 7 bases. With 2 bases clipped from V and 9 bases from J, the junction kept 4 bases outside the gene matches. The CDR3 runs 13 residues. Per the germline V gene, CDR1 is MNHEY and CDR2 is SVGAGI. The CDR3 DNA reads TGTGCCAGCAGTTACGAGGGGAGGGGCATTCAGTACCTC. Protein: CASSYEGRGIQYL.

Ten or more counts support this clonotype. J is TRBJ2-7 and V is TRBV28; 9 positions agree with TRBD2. Germline V lookup: CDR1 MDHEN, CDR2 SYDVKM. J gave up 6 bases and V 3 bases, and 12 bases lay outside the gene matches. The CDR3 runs to 16 residues. CDR3: CASSLVRAGGPGEQYF. DNA for the CDR3: TGTGCCAGCAGTTTGGTTCGGGCGGGAGGGCCGGGCGAGCAGTACTTC.

This clonotype was found a few times. This chain connects TRBV20-1 to TRBJ1-5; 9 nucleotides line up with TRBD1. The CDR3 totals 16 residues. Germline trimming cut 6 bases from V and 0 bases from J; bases unmatched to any gene: 9. CDR1 DFQATT and CDR2 SNEGSKA come from the germline V gene (reference sequence). The CDR3 reads CSALSQGAFSNQPQHF. In DNA form, the CDR3 reads TGCAGTGCCCTCTCACAGGGGGCGTTTAGCAATCAGCCCCAGCATTTT.